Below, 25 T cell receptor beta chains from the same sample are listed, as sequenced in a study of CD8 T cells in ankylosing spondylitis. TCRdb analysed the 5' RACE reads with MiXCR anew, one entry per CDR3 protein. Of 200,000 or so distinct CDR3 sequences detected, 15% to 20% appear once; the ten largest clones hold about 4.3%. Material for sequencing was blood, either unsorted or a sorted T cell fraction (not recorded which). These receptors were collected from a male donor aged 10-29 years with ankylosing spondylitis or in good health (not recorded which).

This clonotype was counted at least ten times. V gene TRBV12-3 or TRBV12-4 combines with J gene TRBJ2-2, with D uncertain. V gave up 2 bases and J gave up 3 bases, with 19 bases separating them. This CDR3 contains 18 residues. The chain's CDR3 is CASSLSGSRSAYTGELFF. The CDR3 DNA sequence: TGTGCCAGCAGTTTATCTGGTTCGAGGAGTGCTTACACCGGGGAGCTGTTTTTT.

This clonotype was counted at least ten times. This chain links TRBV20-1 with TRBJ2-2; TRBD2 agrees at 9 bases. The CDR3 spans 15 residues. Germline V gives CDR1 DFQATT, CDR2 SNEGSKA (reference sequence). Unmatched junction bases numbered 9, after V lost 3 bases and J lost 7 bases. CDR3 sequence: CSASVGGRAGGELFF. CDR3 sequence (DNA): TGCAGTGCTAGCGTTGGCGGGAGGGCTGGCGGGGAGCTGTTTTTT.

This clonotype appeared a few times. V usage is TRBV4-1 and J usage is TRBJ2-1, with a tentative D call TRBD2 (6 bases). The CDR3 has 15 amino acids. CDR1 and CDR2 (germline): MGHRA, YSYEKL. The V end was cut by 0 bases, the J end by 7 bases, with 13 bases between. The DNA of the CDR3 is TGCGCCAGCAGCCAAGATGCGGGAATGGTGAATGAGCAGTTCTTC. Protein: CASSQDAGMVNEQFF.

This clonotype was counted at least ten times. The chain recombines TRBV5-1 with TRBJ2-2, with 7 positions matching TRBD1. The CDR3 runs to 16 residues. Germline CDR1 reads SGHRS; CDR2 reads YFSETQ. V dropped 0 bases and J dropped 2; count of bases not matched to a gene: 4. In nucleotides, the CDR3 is TGCGCCAGCAGCTTGGTACAGGGGATTAACACCGGGGAGCTGTTTTTT. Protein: CASSLVQGINTGELFF.

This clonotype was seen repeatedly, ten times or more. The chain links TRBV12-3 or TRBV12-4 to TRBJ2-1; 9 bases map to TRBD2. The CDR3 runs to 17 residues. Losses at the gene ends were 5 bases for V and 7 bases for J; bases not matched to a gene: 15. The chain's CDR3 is CASSPPLSPLAGNEQFF. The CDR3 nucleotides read TGTGCCAGCAGTCCCCCCCTCTCTCCGCTAGCGGGGAATGAGCAGTTCTTC.

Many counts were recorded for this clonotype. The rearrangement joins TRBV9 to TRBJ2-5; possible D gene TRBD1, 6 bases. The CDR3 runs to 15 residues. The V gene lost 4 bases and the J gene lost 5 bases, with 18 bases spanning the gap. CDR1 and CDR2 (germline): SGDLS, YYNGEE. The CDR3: CASSLQQGRGETQYF. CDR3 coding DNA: TGTGCCAGCAGCCTACAGCAGGGCAGGGGCGAGACCCAGTACTTC.

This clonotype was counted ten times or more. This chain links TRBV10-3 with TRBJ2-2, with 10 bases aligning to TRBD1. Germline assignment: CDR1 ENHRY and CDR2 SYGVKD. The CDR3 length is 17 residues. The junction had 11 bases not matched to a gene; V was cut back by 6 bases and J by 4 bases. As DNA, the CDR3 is TGTGCCATCAGCCCGGGACAGGGGCGGTCAGGCACCGGGGAGCTGTTTTTT. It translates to CAISPGQGRSGTGELFF.

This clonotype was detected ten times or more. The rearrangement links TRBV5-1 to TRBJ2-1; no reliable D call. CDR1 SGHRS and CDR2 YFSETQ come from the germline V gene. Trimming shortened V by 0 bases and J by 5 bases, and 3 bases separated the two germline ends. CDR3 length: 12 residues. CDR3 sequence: CASSLAHNEQFF. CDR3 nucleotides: TGCGCCAGCAGCTTGGCTCACAATGAGCAGTTCTTC.

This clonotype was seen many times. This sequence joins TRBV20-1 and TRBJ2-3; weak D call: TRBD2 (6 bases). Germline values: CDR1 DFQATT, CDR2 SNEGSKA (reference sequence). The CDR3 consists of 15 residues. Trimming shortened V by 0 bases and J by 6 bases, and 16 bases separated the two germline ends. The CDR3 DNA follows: TGCAGTGCTAGAGATCTCTCTAGCGCGGCCGATACGCAGTATTTT. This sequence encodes CSARDLSSAADTQYF.

In nucleotides, the CDR3 is TGCAGCCACCCGGACATATACAATGAGCAGTTCTTC. It translates to CSHPDIYNEQFF. This chain links TRBV29-1 with TRBJ2-1, with D perhaps TRBD1 (5 bases). V lost 8 bases to trimming and J lost 4 bases, with 12 bases between them. The CDR3 has 12 residues. Germline values: CDR1 SQVTM, CDR2 ANQGSEA.

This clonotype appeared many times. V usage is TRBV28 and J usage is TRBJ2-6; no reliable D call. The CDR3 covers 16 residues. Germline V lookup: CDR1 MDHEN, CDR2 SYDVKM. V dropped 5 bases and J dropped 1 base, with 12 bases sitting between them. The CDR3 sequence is CASSGIYESGANVLTF. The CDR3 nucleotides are TGTGCCAGCAGTGGGATATATGAATCTGGGGCCAACGTCCTGACTTTC.

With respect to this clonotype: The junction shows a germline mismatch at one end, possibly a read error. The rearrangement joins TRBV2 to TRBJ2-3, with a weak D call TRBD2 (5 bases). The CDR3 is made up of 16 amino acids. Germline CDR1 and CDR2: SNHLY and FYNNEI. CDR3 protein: CASSEEFVGVEDTQYF. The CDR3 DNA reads TGTGCCAGCAGTGAAGAGTTTGTGGGAGTGGAAGATACCCAGTATTTT.

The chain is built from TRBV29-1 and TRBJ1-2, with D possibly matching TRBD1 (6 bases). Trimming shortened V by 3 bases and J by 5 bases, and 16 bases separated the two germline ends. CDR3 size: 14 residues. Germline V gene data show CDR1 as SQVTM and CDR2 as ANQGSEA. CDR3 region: CSVERGQWGYGYTF. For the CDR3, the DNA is TGCAGCGTTGAGAGAGGACAGTGGGGTTATGGCTACACCTTC.

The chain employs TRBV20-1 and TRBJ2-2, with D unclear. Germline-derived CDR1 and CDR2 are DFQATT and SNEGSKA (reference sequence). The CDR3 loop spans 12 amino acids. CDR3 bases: TGCAGCGGCGGTGGGAACACCGGGGAGCTGTTTTTT. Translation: CSGGGNTGELFF.

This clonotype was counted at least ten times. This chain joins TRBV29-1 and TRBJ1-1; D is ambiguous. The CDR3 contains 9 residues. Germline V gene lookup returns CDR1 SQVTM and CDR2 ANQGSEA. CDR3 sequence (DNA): TGCAGTGCTTCCCAGGAAACTTTCTTT. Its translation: CSASQETFF.

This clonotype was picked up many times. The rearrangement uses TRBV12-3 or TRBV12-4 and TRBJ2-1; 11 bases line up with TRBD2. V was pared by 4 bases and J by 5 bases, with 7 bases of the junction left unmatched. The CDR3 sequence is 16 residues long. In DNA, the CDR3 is TGTGCCAGCAGTTCTACCGGGACTAGCGGAAACAATGAGCAGTTCTTC. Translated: CASSSTGTSGNNEQFF.

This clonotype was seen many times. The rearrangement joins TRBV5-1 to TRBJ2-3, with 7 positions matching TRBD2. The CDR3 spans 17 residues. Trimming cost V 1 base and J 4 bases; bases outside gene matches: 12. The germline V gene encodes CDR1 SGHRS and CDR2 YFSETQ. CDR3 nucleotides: TGCGCCAGCAGCTTGCCCCTTCAGACTAGCTTCGCAGATACGCAGTATTTT. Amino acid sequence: CASSLPLQTSFADTQYF.

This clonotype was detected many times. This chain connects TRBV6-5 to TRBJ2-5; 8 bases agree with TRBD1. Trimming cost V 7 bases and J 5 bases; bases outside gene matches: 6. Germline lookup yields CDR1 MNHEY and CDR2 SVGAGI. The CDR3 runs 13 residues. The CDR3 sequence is CASMAGGLETQYF. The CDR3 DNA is TGTGCCAGCATGGCAGGGGGCTTGGAGACCCAGTACTTC.

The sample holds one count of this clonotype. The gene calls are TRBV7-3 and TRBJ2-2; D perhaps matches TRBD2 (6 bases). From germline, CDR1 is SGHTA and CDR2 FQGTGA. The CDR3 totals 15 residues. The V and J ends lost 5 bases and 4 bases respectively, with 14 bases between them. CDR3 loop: CASSPRLVGTGELFF. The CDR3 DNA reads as TGTGCCAGCAGCCCAAGACTAGTGGGCACCGGGGAGCTGTTTTTT.

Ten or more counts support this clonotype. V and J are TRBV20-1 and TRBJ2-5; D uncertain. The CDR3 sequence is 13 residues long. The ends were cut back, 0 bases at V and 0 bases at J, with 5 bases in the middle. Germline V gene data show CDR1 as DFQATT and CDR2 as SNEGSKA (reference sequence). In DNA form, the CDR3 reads TGCAGTGCTAGAGATAGCTACCAAGAGACCCAGTACTTC. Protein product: CSARDSYQETQYF.

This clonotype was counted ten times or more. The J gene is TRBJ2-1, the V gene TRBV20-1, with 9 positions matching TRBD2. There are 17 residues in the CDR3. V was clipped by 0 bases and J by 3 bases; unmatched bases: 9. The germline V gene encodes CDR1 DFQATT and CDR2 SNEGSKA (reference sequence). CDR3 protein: CSARDLGGRASYNEQFF. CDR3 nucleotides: TGCAGTGCTAGAGATCTTGGCGGGAGGGCCAGCTACAATGAGCAGTTCTTC.

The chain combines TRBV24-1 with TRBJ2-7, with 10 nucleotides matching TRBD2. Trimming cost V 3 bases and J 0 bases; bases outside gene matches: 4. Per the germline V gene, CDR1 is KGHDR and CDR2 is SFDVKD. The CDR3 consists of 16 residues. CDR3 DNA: TGTGCCACCAGTGATACCGGGACTAGCGCCTCCTACGAGCAGTACTTC. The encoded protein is CATSDTGTSASYEQYF.

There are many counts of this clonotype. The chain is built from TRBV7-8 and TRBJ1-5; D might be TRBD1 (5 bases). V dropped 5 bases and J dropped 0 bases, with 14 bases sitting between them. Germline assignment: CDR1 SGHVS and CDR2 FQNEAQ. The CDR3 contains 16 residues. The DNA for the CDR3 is TGTGCCAGCAGCCTGAAGAGGGGCTATAGCAATCAGCCCCAGCATTTT. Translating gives CASSLKRGYSNQPQHF.

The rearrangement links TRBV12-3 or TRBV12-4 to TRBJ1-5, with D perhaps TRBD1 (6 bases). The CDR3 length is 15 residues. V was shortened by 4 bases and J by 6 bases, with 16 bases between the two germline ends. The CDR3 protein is CASSYWGGAGQPQHF. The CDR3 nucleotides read TGTGCCAGCAGTTATTGGGGGGGCGCGGGTCAGCCCCAGCATTTT.

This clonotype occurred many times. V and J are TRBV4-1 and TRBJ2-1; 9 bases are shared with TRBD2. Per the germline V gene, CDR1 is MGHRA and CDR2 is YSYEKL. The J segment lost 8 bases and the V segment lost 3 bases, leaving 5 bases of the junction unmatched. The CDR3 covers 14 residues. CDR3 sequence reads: CASSHTAGGYEQFF. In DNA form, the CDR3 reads TGCGCCAGCAGCCACACAGCGGGAGGTTATGAGCAGTTCTTC.